The 14 T cell receptor beta chains below come from one sample, sequenced in a study of blood T cell repertoires in COVID-19. Libraries were prepared by immunoSEQ multiplex PCR; TCRdb keeps only in-frame clonotypes and omits some of them. Counted here are around 330,000 clones, 70% to 90% occurring once; the ten biggest clones make up about 9.9%. Material: PBMCs or T cells enriched from blood (not recorded which). The source is a woman aged 40 to 50 who had recovered from COVID-19.

This rearrangement joins TRBV10-3 to TRBJ2-7; the match to TRBD1 covers 9 bases. The CDR3 extends over 18 amino acids. With V trimmed by 4 bases and J by 8 bases, 21 bases remained unmatched. CDR1 and CDR2 from the germline V gene are ENHRY and SYGVKD. This CDR3 reads CAISVTGDPGQGSTKQYF. The CDR3 region has the DNA TGTGCCATCAGTGTGACAGGAGATCCGGGACAGGGTTCTACGAAGCAGTACTTC.

The gene calls are TRBV29-1 and TRBJ1-4, with D possibly matching TRBD1 (6 bases). The germline gives CDR1 SQVTM, CDR2 ANQGSEA. The CDR3 runs to 14 residues. The V end lost 4 bases, the J end lost 0 bases, and 9 bases lay between the germline ends. CDR3 sequence: CSVGHRATNEKLFF. The CDR3 DNA reads as TGCAGCGTTGGCCACAGGGCAACTAATGAAAAACTGTTTTTT. The full variable domain, in which reference TRBV29-1 and TRBJ1-4 provide the parts outside the CDR3, is SAVISQKPSRDICQRGTSLTIQCQVDSQVTMMFWYRQQPGQSLTLIATANQGSEATYESGFVIDKFPISRPNLTFSTLTVSNMSPEDSSIYLCSVGHRATNEKLFFGSGTQLSVL.

This clone was seen just once. The chain has TRBV5-1 and TRBJ2-7; tentative D call: TRBD1 (8 bases). Per germline, CDR1 SGHRS and CDR2 YFSETQ. V was cut by 3 bases and J by 7 bases, with 26 bases left in between. There are 17 residues in the CDR3. CDR3 DNA sequence: TGCGCCAGCAGCTCGCCGGACAGGGCTAAGCGGGAAGATGAGCAGTACTTC. It encodes CASSSPDRAKREDEQYF. The full variable domain, rest sourced from reference TRBV5-1 and TRBJ2-7, is KAGVTQTPRYLIKTRGQQVTLSCSPISGHRSVSWYQQTPGQGLQFLFEYFSETQRNKGNFPGRFSGRQFSNSRSEMNVSTLELGDSALYLCASSSPDRAKREDEQYFGPGTRLTVT.

The chain couples TRBV24-1 to TRBJ1-1; D not certain. Germline V gives CDR1 KGHDR, CDR2 SFDVKD. The CDR3 is made up of 17 amino acids. V lost 1 base to trimming and J lost 4 bases, with 18 bases between them. This CDR3 is CATSDLERVKRSTEAFF. The CDR3 DNA reads TGTGCCACCAGTGATTTAGAGAGGGTGAAGCGCTCCACTGAAGCTTTCTTT.

This chain links TRBV5-4 with TRBJ2-2; 12 nucleotides align to TRBD2. The germline gives CDR1 SGHNT, CDR2 YYREEE (reference sequence). V lost 5 bases to trimming and J lost 4 bases; unmatched junction nucleotides: 3. The CDR3 covers 15 residues. DNA of the CDR3: TGTGCCAGCAGACCGACTAGCGGGAGCACCGGGGAGCTGTTTTTT. Amino acid sequence: CASRPTSGSTGELFF.

The rearrangement joins TRBV7-9 to TRBJ2-1, with a possible D match to TRBD2 (5 bases). The CDR3 has 12 amino acids. V lost 6 bases, J lost 9 bases, and 12 bases lay in between. Germline V gives CDR1 SEHNR, CDR2 FQNEAQ (reference sequence). This chain's CDR3 is CASRPLVPEQFF. DNA for the CDR3: TGTGCCAGCAGACCACTAGTTCCTGAGCAGTTCTTC.

This clone was found a few times. The V and J genes are TRBV19 and TRBJ2-1; no clear D. Germline-derived CDR1 and CDR2 are LNHDA and SQIVND (reference sequence). The CDR3 has 14 amino acids. Between the trimmed V and J ends, which lost 3 bases and 7 bases, there was a span of 13 bases. Written as DNA, the CDR3 is TGTGCCAGTAGTATTGGAGTGCTTGCAAATGAGCAGTTCTTC. Amino acids: CASSIGVLANEQFF.

This rearrangement joins TRBV19 to TRBJ2-1, with 7 nucleotides matching TRBD1. This CDR3 region has 13 residues. CDR1 LNHDA and CDR2 SQIVND come from the germline V gene (reference sequence). Trimming at V came to 10 bases and at J to 2 bases, leaving 5 bases not matched to a gene. CDR3 DNA: TGTGCCATTGCCGGGACAGCCTACAATGAGCAGTTCTTC. This sequence encodes CAIAGTAYNEQFF.

The rearrangement uses TRBV14 and TRBJ2-5; D may be TRBD2 (6 bases). Trimming pared 6 bases from V and 3 bases from J, leaving 14 bases between. Germline values: CDR1 SGHDN, CDR2 FVKESK. The CDR3 covers 14 residues. CDR3 sequence: CASRGQGGEETQYF. The DNA for the CDR3 is TGTGCCAGCAGGGGGCAGGGAGGCGAAGAGACCCAGTACTTC.

The rearrangement links TRBV18 to TRBJ2-3; TRBD1 agrees at 9 bases. With V trimmed by 3 bases and J by 2 bases, 9 bases remained unmatched. Germline V CDR1 and CDR2: KGHSH, LQKENI. The CDR3 is made up of 17 amino acids. CDR3 DNA: TGTGCCAGCTCACCCCCGTGGACAGGGGCCGACACAGATACGCAGTATTTT. Protein product: CASSPPWTGADTDTQYF. Full variable domain (rest looked up from reference TRBV18 and TRBJ2-3): NAGVMQNPRHLVRRRGQEARLRCSPMKGHSHVYWYRQLPEEGLKFMVYLQKENIIDESGMPKERFSAEFPKEGPSILRIQQVVRGDSAAYFCASSPPWTGADTDTQYFGPGTRLTVL.

This chain connects TRBV19 to TRBJ1-1; tentatively, D is TRBD1 (5 bases). This CDR3 has 18 residues. Per the germline V gene, CDR1 is LNHDA and CDR2 is SQIVND (reference sequence). With 6 bases removed from V and 4 bases from J, the gap between germline ends came to 27 bases. CDR3 coding DNA: TGTGCCAGTAGCAATCGGGTCTCGGGGGGTACACCGGTCACTGAAGCTTTCTTT. Encoded protein: CASSNRVSGGTPVTEAFF.

This chain joins TRBV10-1 and TRBJ2-7; no clear D gene. CDR1 is WNHNN and CDR2 is SYGVQD in the germline V gene (reference sequence). Trimming took 4 bases from V and 3 from J, leaving 16 bases between them. CDR3 size: 15 residues. The CDR3 nucleotides are TGCGCCAGCAGTGGATCGGAACGAGGTTTCTACGAGCAGTACTTC. It specifies CASSGSERGFYEQYF.

The chain employs TRBV7-3 and TRBJ2-2; 10 bases match TRBD1. After removal of 6 bases from V and 7 bases from J, the junction contained 5 bases not matched to a gene. Per the germline V gene, CDR1 is SGHTA and CDR2 is FQGTGA. CDR3 size: 14 residues. CDR3 sequence reads: CASRTDRGIGELFF. Here the CDR3 DNA reads TGTGCCAGCAGAACGGACAGGGGGATCGGGGAGCTGTTTTTT.

This chain connects TRBV5-4 to TRBJ2-7, with D perhaps matching TRBD2 (5 bases). The CDR3 totals 16 residues. V was clipped by 6 bases and J by 4 bases, with 23 bases between them. Germline V CDR1 and CDR2: SGHNT, YYREEE (reference sequence). The CDR3 DNA sequence: TGTGCCAGCACCAATACACCGTTAGCGACTTCGTACGAGCAGTACTTC. Encoded protein: CASTNTPLATSYEQYF.